This TCR beta chain was captured by sequencing in a study of cytomegalovirus exposure and HLA in healthy donors. Study context: Membership in the Caucasian-associated ancestry cluster was found for about 80% of fewer than 450 genotyped donors. Study results and caveats: Prior analysis indicated that the majority of TCR beta V segments exhibited productivity approximately 90% or approximately 30% of the time.

The CDR3 spans 17 residues. Germline CDR1 is MDHEN and CDR2 is SYDVKM. V lost 6 bases and J lost 0; bases outside the gene matches: 11. Concerning this clone: Its antigen is not identified.

The PCR made use of 60 Vbeta and 13 Jbeta primers. Assay: immunoSEQ multiplex PCR; the TCRdb copy retains only in-frame clones and omits some. The specimen's table records 110,000 to 150,000 clones. The chain uses TRBV28 and TRBJ2-3, with TRBD2 matching over 8 bases. The clonotype was recovered from a male donor in good health and CMV-seronegative. Sequences were obtained from PBMCs. The CDR3 loop reads CASSQMIKRGSTDTQYF. The CDR3 coding sequence is TGTGCCAGCAGCCAGATGATAAAGCGGGGGAGCACAGATACGCAGTATTTT.